The present T cell receptor (beta chain) was sequenced within a study of radiation and T cells in renal cell carcinoma. Measured with immunoSEQ multiplex PCR; TCRdb has only the in-frame clones, and not every one. The data contain roughly 100,000 clones, approximately 86% of them singletons. CDR3 length equals 12 residues. Trimming cost V 4 bases and J 3 bases, with 10 bases left between them. The germline V gene has CDR1 GTSNPN and CDR2 SVGIG (reference sequence). As for time point: baseline pretreatment blood. Indicated treatment: 15 Gy SBRT to primary tumor, nephrectomy 4 weeks later. Sample: blood, taken from a patient whose treatment included radiotherapy and nephrectomy. This receptor was taken from a man aged 50-59 years with renal cell carcinoma. The chain has TRBV30 and TRBJ2-7; D tentatively fits TRBD1 or TRBD2 (7 bases each). CDR3 DNA: TGTGCCTGGACAGGGGGGGGCTACGAGCAGTACTTC. Residues: CAWTGGGYEQYF.